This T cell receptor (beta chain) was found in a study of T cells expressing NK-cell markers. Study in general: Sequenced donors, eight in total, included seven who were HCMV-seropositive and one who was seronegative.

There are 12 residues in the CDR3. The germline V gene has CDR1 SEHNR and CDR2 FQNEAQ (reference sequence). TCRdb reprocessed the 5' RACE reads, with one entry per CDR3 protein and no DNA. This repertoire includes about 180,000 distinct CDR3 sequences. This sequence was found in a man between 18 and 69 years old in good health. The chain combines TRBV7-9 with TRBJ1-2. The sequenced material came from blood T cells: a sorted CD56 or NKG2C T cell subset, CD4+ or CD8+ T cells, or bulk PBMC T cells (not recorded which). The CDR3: CASSFLEYGYTF.